This T cell receptor beta chain appears in the sequencing data of a study of T-cell reconstitution after alpha-beta-depleted transplantation in children (TCRdb year 2016). The study in broad terms: The study quantitatively tracked T-cell immune reconstitution after TCRalphabeta/CD19-depleted allogeneic hematopoietic cell transplantation in children using TCR repertoire profiling.

The germline V end is reduced by 9 bases and the J end by 8 bases; junction bases left unmatched: 9. The CDR3, from cysteine to phenylalanine, totals 13 residues. CDR3 DNA only is kept here, 39 bases in frame from base 1. Per the germline V gene, KGHDR is the CDR1 and SFDVKD is the CDR2. This clonotype was seen more than once but under ten times. This receptor's antigen is unknown. No qualities accompany the bases; no much larger clone lies one base away. Library preparation employed PCR. The instrument given in TCRdb is Illumina HiSeq 2500. TCR library preparation used molecular barcoding, with unique molecular identifiers applied to normalize quantification of the TCRbeta repertoire. TCRdb reprocessed the public reads (quality trimming at Q25 with fastp, clone calling with MiXCR) and kept in-frame beta chains. One record per CDR3 amino acid sequence lists the most common genes and DNA. This sample lists around 200,000 distinct CDR3 sequences; 6.5% to 7.5% were detected once. The biggest ten clones account for roughly 3% of the sample.

Material: PBMCs from the stem cell graft donor, obtained from the stem cell graft. Recombination linked TRBV24-1 to TRBJ2-1, with TRBD1 matching 7 junction bases. This clonotype originated in a human donor who donated a stem cell graft to a child with Wiskott-Aldrich syndrome. Here is the DNA: TGTGCCACCCGAGAGACAGGGTTGGATGAGCAGTTCTTC. It specifies CATRETGLDEQFF.